These T cell receptor beta chains were read from a single sample in a study of Ad26.COV2.S vaccination and SARS-CoV-2 variants. The data were produced by immunoSEQ multiplex PCR, yet TCRdb's version contains in-frame clones alone and is incomplete. This table holds a few hundred thousand clones, 83% found once. The material was peripheral blood, obtained in a trial of Ad26.COV2.S vaccine versus placebo. All receptors come from a person aged 18-65 years who received the Ad26.COV2.S COVID-19 vaccine or a placebo. Each CDR3 is given with its conserved first and last residue. A D gene is named only where the DNA matches it firmly. The size field is filled for only some rows; it gives once, few, many or a size class.

cdr3_length: 15; clone_size: .; d_call: TRBD1; v_call: TRBV11-2; j_call: TRBJ2-5; cdr3_aa: CASSSRGPSVETQYF; cdr3_nt: TGTGCCAGCAGCTCCAGGGGGCCAAGTGTAGAGACCCAGTACTTC
cdr3_length: 16; clone_size: .; d_call: .; v_call: TRBV4-2; j_call: TRBJ2-2; cdr3_aa: CASSQVTVANTGELFF; cdr3_nt: TGTGCCAGCAGCCAAGTGACAGTGGCGAACACCGGGGAGCTGTTTTTT
cdr3_length: 14; clone_size: .; d_call: .; v_call: TRBV6-5; j_call: TRBJ2-7; cdr3_aa: CAGSSDLFSYEQYF; cdr3_nt: TGTGCCGGATCCTCTGACCTCTTCTCCTACGAGCAGTACTTC
cdr3_length: 13; clone_size: .; d_call: .; v_call: TRBV11-3; j_call: TRBJ2-1; cdr3_aa: CASSRRGENEQFF; cdr3_nt: TGTGCCAGCAGTCGCAGGGGAGAGAATGAGCAGTTCTTC
cdr3_length: 15; clone_size: .; d_call: TRBD1; v_call: TRBV2; j_call: TRBJ1-1; cdr3_aa: CARIFVQGQGSGAFF; cdr3_nt: TGTGCCAGGATATTCGTTCAGGGACAGGGGAGTGGGGCTTTCTTT
cdr3_length: 19; clone_size: once; d_call: TRBD1; v_call: TRBV13; j_call: TRBJ2-2; cdr3_aa: CASSSLNRDRGLNTGELFF; cdr3_nt: TGTGCCAGCAGCTCACTGAACCGGGACAGGGGGCTGAACACCGGGGAGCTGTTTTTT
cdr3_length: 14; clone_size: few; d_call: TRBD1; v_call: TRBV5-1; j_call: TRBJ2-7; cdr3_aa: CASSLGQGAYEQYF; cdr3_nt: TGCGCCAGCAGCTTAGGACAGGGGGCCTACGAGCAGTACTTC
cdr3_length: 12; clone_size: .; d_call: TRBD2; v_call: TRBV24-1; j_call: TRBJ2-5; cdr3_aa: CATSSGRGTQYF; cdr3_nt: TGTGCCACCAGTAGCGGGAGAGGGACCCAGTACTTC
cdr3_length: 15; clone_size: .; d_call: TRBD1; v_call: TRBV18; j_call: TRBJ2-7; cdr3_aa: CASSPPTGDVYEQYF; cdr3_nt: TGTGCCAGCTCACCACCGACAGGGGATGTATACGAGCAGTACTTC
cdr3_length: 16; clone_size: .; d_call: .; v_call: TRBV5-4; j_call: TRBJ2-1; cdr3_aa: CASSLTWGASYNEQFF; cdr3_nt: TGTGCCAGCAGCCTGACCTGGGGGGCTTCCTACAATGAGCAGTTCTTC
cdr3_length: 17; clone_size: .; d_call: .; v_call: TRBV11-2; j_call: TRBJ2-7; cdr3_aa: CASSDSWGGQETYEQYF; cdr3_nt: TGTGCCAGCAGCGACTCCTGGGGGGGGCAGGAAACCTACGAGCAGTACTTC
cdr3_length: 15; clone_size: .; d_call: .; v_call: TRBV19; j_call: TRBJ2-5; cdr3_aa: CASSSMFSTQETQYF; cdr3_nt: TGTGCCAGTAGTTCAATGTTCAGCACCCAAGAGACCCAGTACTTC
cdr3_length: 14; clone_size: .; d_call: .; v_call: TRBV3-1/TRBV3-2; j_call: TRBJ2-3; cdr3_aa: CASSQAGPPGTQYF; cdr3_nt: TGTGCCAGCAGCCAAGCGGGACCCCCCGGTACGCAGTATTTT
cdr3_length: 16; clone_size: .; d_call: TRBD1; v_call: TRBV7-3; j_call: TRBJ2-5; cdr3_aa: CASSIGQAIIQETQYF; cdr3_nt: TGTGCCAGCAGCATTGGACAGGCAATTATCCAAGAGACCCAGTACTTC
cdr3_length: 22; clone_size: .; d_call: .; v_call: TRBV21-1; j_call: TRBJ2-2; cdr3_aa: CASSSWGPGGLAGGPFTGELFF; cdr3_nt: TGTGCCAGCAGCAGCTGGGGCCCAGGGGGACTAGCGGGAGGGCCCTTCACCGGGGAGCTGTTTTTT
cdr3_length: 15; clone_size: .; d_call: TRBD1; v_call: TRBV3-1/TRBV3-2; j_call: TRBJ1-2; cdr3_aa: CASSHAGTGVEGYTF; cdr3_nt: TGTGCCAGCAGCCACGCCGGGACAGGGGTCGAGGGCTACACCTTC
cdr3_length: 17; clone_size: .; d_call: .; v_call: TRBV3-1/TRBV3-2; j_call: TRBJ1-3; cdr3_aa: CASSRRGAAYSGNTIYF; cdr3_nt: TGTGCCAGCAGCCGGAGGGGGGCAGCATACTCTGGAAACACCATATATTTT
cdr3_length: 13; clone_size: .; d_call: .; v_call: TRBV6-2/TRBV6-3; j_call: TRBJ1-1; cdr3_aa: CASSPDGVTEAFF; cdr3_nt: TGTGCCAGCAGCCCCGACGGGGTAACTGAAGCTTTCTTT
cdr3_length: 14; clone_size: .; d_call: TRBD1; v_call: TRBV6-5; j_call: TRBJ2-1; cdr3_aa: CASSFTGQESEQFF; cdr3_nt: TGTGCCAGCAGTTTTACAGGACAGGAGAGTGAGCAGTTCTTC
cdr3_length: 15; clone_size: .; d_call: .; v_call: TRBV7-2; j_call: TRBJ2-1; cdr3_aa: CASSLRRGTYNEQFF; cdr3_nt: TGTGCCAGCAGCTTAAGACGGGGGACCTACAATGAGCAGTTCTTC
cdr3_length: 14; clone_size: .; d_call: TRBD2; v_call: TRBV10-2; j_call: TRBJ2-7; cdr3_aa: CASLPGLAGYEQYF; cdr3_nt: TGCGCCAGCCTACCGGGACTAGCGGGGTACGAGCAGTACTTC
cdr3_length: 14; clone_size: .; d_call: .; v_call: TRBV2; j_call: TRBJ1-3; cdr3_aa: CASSAEISGNTIYF; cdr3_nt: TGTGCCAGCAGTGCCGAGATCTCTGGAAACACCATATATTTT
cdr3_length: 14; clone_size: .; d_call: .; v_call: TRBV30; j_call: TRBJ2-2; cdr3_aa: CAWSVQDLSGELFF; cdr3_nt: TGTGCCTGGAGTGTACAGGATCTCTCCGGGGAGCTGTTTTTT
cdr3_length: 16; clone_size: .; d_call: TRBD2; v_call: TRBV5-1; j_call: TRBJ2-7; cdr3_aa: CASSTQSGSYIYEQYF; cdr3_nt: TGCGCCAGCAGCACCCAGAGCGGGAGTTATATCTACGAGCAGTACTTC
cdr3_length: 15; clone_size: .; d_call: .; v_call: TRBV9; j_call: TRBJ2-7; cdr3_aa: CASSVLGESSYEQYF; cdr3_nt: TGTGCCAGCAGCGTTCTAGGGGAAAGCTCCTACGAGCAGTACTTC
cdr3_length: 13; clone_size: .; d_call: TRBD2; v_call: TRBV6-6; j_call: TRBJ2-1; cdr3_aa: CASSPLAGTEQFF; cdr3_nt: TGTGCCAGCAGCCCCTTAGCGGGAACTGAGCAGTTCTTC
cdr3_length: 16; clone_size: .; d_call: .; v_call: TRBV7-2; j_call: TRBJ1-3; cdr3_aa: CASSLLPMGSGNTIYF; cdr3_nt: TGTGCCAGCAGCCTCCTTCCGATGGGGTCTGGAAACACCATATATTTT
cdr3_length: 17; clone_size: .; d_call: .; v_call: TRBV21-1; j_call: TRBJ1-2; cdr3_aa: CASRVKGGRPWNYGYTF; cdr3_nt: TGTGCCAGCAGGGTCAAGGGGGGAAGGCCATGGAACTATGGCTACACCTTC
cdr3_length: 15; clone_size: .; d_call: TRBD2; v_call: TRBV19; j_call: TRBJ2-1; cdr3_aa: CASSPTSGTYNEQFF; cdr3_nt: TGTGCCAGTAGCCCGACTAGCGGCACCTACAATGAGCAGTTCTTC
cdr3_length: 16; clone_size: .; d_call: TRBD2; v_call: TRBV3-1/TRBV3-2; j_call: TRBJ2-5; cdr3_aa: CASSLGLAGPQETQYF; cdr3_nt: TGTGCCAGCAGCCTCGGGTTAGCGGGACCCCAAGAGACCCAGTACTTC
cdr3_length: 17; clone_size: .; d_call: TRBD2; v_call: TRBV3-1/TRBV3-2; j_call: TRBJ2-5; cdr3_aa: CASSQDWLAGRQETQYF; cdr3_nt: TGTGCCAGCAGCCAAGATTGGCTAGCGGGGAGACAAGAGACCCAGTACTTC
cdr3_length: 15; clone_size: .; d_call: .; v_call: TRBV4-1; j_call: TRBJ1-1; cdr3_aa: CASSQVEQGNTEAFF; cdr3_nt: TGCGCCAGCAGCCAAGTAGAACAGGGGAACACTGAAGCTTTCTTT
cdr3_length: 15; clone_size: once; d_call: .; v_call: TRBV11-3; j_call: TRBJ2-1; cdr3_aa: CASSGEAEADYEQFF; cdr3_nt: TGTGCCAGCAGCGGCGAGGCGGAAGCAGACTATGAGCAGTTCTTC
cdr3_length: 17; clone_size: .; d_call: .; v_call: TRBV7-9; j_call: TRBJ1-2; cdr3_aa: CASSLALGLWNYKGYTF; cdr3_nt: TGTGCCAGCAGCTTAGCGCTAGGACTTTGGAATTATAAGGGCTACACCTTC
cdr3_length: 15; clone_size: .; d_call: .; v_call: TRBV5-1; j_call: TRBJ2-7; cdr3_aa: CASSWGQGFRYEQYF; cdr3_nt: TGCGCCAGCAGCTGGGGGCAAGGGTTTCGCTACGAGCAGTACTTC
cdr3_length: 13; clone_size: .; d_call: .; v_call: TRBV4-3; j_call: TRBJ1-1; cdr3_aa: CASRGSAYTEAFF; cdr3_nt: TGCGCCAGCAGGGGATCGGCGTACACTGAAGCTTTCTTT
cdr3_length: 11; clone_size: .; d_call: .; v_call: TRBV28; j_call: TRBJ2-1; cdr3_aa: CASSLRFTQFF; cdr3_nt: TGTGCCAGCAGTTTAAGGTTTACGCAGTTCTTC
cdr3_length: 16; clone_size: .; d_call: .; v_call: TRBV28; j_call: TRBJ2-1; cdr3_aa: CASKGSGTRWGHEQFF; cdr3_nt: TGTGCCAGCAAGGGGTCAGGGACGCGCTGGGGACATGAGCAGTTCTTC
cdr3_length: 14; clone_size: once; d_call: TRBD1; v_call: TRBV28; j_call: TRBJ2-7; cdr3_aa: CASSWDRGSYEQYF; cdr3_nt: TGTGCCAGCAGTTGGGACAGGGGCTCCTACGAGCAGTACTTC
cdr3_length: 15; clone_size: .; d_call: .; v_call: TRBV9; j_call: TRBJ1-2; cdr3_aa: CASSVEAGDNYGYTF; cdr3_nt: TGTGCCAGCAGCGTAGAGGCAGGGGATAACTATGGCTACACCTTC
cdr3_length: 14; clone_size: .; d_call: TRBD1; v_call: TRBV19; j_call: TRBJ1-1; cdr3_aa: CASSIRDRRTEAFF; cdr3_nt: TGTGCCAGTAGTATCCGGGACAGGAGAACTGAAGCTTTCTTT
cdr3_length: 16; clone_size: .; d_call: TRBD2; v_call: TRBV4-3; j_call: TRBJ2-1; cdr3_aa: CASSQGGGLSGHEQFF; cdr3_nt: TGCGCCAGCAGCCAAGGCGGGGGACTTTCCGGCCATGAGCAGTTCTTC
cdr3_length: 16; clone_size: .; d_call: TRBD1; v_call: TRBV7-9; j_call: TRBJ1-2; cdr3_aa: CASSLGQTGASYGYTF; cdr3_nt: TGTGCCAGCAGCTTAGGACAGACAGGGGCATCCTATGGCTACACCTTC
cdr3_length: 16; clone_size: .; d_call: .; v_call: TRBV5-1; j_call: TRBJ1-2; cdr3_aa: CASSFAPGGRGYGYTF; cdr3_nt: TGCGCCAGCAGCTTCGCCCCCGGAGGCAGGGGATATGGCTACACCTTC
cdr3_length: 16; clone_size: .; d_call: TRBD1; v_call: TRBV5-1; j_call: TRBJ2-3; cdr3_aa: CASSFGGQGQGDTQYF; cdr3_nt: TGCGCCAGCAGCTTTGGGGGACAGGGGCAAGGGGATACGCAGTATTTT
cdr3_length: 15; clone_size: .; d_call: .; v_call: TRBV2; j_call: TRBJ2-4; cdr3_aa: CASRLHPGIQNIQYF; cdr3_nt: TGTGCCAGCAGACTGCACCCGGGAATTCAAAACATTCAGTACTTC
cdr3_length: 14; clone_size: .; d_call: .; v_call: TRBV7-2; j_call: TRBJ2-7; cdr3_aa: CASSWLLQGYEQYF; cdr3_nt: TGTGCCAGCAGCTGGCTGCTCCAGGGGTACGAGCAGTACTTC